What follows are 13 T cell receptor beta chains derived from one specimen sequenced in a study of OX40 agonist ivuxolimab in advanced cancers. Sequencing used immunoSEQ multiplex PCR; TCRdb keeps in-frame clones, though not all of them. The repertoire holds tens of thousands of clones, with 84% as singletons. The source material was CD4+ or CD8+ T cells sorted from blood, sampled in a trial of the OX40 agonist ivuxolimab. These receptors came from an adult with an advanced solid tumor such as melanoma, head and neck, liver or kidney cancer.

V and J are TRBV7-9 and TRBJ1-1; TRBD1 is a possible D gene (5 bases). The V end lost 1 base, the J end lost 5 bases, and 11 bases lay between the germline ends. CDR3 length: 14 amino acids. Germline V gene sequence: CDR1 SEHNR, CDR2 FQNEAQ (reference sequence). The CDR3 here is CASSLEARETEAFF. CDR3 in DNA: TGTGCCAGCAGCTTAGAGGCCAGGGAGACTGAAGCTTTCTTT.

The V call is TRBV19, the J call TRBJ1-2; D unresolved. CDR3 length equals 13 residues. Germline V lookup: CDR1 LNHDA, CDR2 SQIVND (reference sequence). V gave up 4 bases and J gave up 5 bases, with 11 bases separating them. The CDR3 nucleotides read TGTGCCAGTAGTAAGGACCCTATATATGGCTACACCTTC. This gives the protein CASSKDPIYGYTF. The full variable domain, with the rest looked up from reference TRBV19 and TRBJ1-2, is DGGITQSPKYLFRKEGQNVTLSCEQNLNHDAMYWYRQDPGQGLRLIYYSQIVNDFQKGDIAEGYSVSREKKESFPLTVTSAQKNPTAFYLCASSKDPIYGYTFGSGTRLTVV.

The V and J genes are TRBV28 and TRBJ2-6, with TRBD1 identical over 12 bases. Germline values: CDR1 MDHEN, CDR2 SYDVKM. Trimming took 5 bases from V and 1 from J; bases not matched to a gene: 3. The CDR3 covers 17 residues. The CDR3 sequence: CASSLGQGASGANVLTF. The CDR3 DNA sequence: TGTGCCAGCAGTCTGGGACAGGGGGCGTCTGGGGCCAACGTCCTGACTTTC.

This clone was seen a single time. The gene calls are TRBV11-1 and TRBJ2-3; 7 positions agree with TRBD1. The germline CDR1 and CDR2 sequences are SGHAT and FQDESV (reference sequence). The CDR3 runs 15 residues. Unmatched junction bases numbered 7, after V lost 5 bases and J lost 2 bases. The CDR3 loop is CASSAKGQFTDTQYF. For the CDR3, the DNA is TGTGCCAGCAGCGCAAAGGGACAGTTCACAGATACGCAGTATTTT.

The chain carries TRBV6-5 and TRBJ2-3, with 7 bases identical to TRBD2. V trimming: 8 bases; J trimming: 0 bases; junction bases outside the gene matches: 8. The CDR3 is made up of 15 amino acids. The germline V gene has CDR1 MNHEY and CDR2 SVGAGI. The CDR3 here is CASGGLGGSTDTQYF. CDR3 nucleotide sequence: TGTGCCAGCGGAGGACTCGGGGGGAGCACAGATACGCAGTATTTT.

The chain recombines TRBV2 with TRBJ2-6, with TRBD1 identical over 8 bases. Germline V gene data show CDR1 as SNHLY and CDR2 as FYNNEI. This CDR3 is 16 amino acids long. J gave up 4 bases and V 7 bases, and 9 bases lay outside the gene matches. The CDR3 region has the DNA TGTGCCAGCAATGAGGACAGGGTGGCGGGGGCCAACGTCCTGACTTTC. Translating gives CASNEDRVAGANVLTF.

The CDR3 nucleotides are TGTGCTAGTGGTTTGGTCATTGGCGGGGAGATAGATACGCAGTATTTT. This sequence encodes CASGLVIGGEIDTQYF. The chain combines TRBV12-5 with TRBJ2-3, with TRBD2 as a possible D gene (6 bases). The CDR3 is 16 amino acids. Deletions cut 0 bases from V and 5 bases from J, with 15 bases between. Germline assignment: CDR1 LGHNT and CDR2 FRNRAP.

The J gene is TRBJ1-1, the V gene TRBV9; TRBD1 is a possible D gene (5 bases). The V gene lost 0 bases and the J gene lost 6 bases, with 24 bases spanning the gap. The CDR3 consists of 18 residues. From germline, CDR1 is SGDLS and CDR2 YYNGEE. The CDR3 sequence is CASSVVPDYKVRGAEAFF. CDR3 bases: TGTGCCAGCAGCGTAGTACCAGACTATAAAGTCCGGGGGGCTGAAGCTTTCTTT.

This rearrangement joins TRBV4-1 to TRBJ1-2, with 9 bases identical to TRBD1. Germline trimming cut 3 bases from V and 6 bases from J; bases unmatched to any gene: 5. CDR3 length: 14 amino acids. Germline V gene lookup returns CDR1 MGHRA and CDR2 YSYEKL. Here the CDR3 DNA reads TGCGCCAGCAGCCAGGGTCGGACAGGGGATGGCTACACCTTC. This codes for CASSQGRTGDGYTF.

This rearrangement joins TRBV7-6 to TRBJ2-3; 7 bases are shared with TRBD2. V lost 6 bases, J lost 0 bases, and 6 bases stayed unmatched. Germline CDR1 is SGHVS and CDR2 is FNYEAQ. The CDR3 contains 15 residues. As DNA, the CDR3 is TGTGCCAGCAGGTCTACTAGCGTAAGCACAGATACGCAGTATTTT. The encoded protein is CASRSTSVSTDTQYF.

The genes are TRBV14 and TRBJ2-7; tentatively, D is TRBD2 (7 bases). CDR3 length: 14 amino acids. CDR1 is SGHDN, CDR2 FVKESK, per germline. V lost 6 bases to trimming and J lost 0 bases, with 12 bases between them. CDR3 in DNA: TGTGCCAGCAGTCGCGGGGGCCTCTCCTACGAGCAGTACTTC. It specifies CASSRGGLSYEQYF.

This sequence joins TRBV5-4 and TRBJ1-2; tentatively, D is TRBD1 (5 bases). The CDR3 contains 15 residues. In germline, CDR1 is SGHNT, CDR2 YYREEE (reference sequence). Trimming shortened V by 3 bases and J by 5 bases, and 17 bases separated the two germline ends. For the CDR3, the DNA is TGTGCCAGCAGCTCGACTAGGGACGGCCCGTATGGCTACACCTTC. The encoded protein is CASSSTRDGPYGYTF.

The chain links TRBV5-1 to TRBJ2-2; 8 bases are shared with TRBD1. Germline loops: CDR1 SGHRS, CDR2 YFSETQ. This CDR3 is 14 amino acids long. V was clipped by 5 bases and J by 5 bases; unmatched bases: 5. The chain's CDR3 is CASRGQVGTGELFF. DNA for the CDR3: TGCGCCAGCAGGGGACAGGTTGGGACCGGGGAGCTGTTTTTT.